Below are 9 T cell receptor beta chains sequenced from a single sample in a study of T cell responses to AZD1222 COVID-19 vaccine. Profiling relied on immunoSEQ multiplex PCR, and the TCRdb table lists in-frame clones only, not all of them. The sample lists 110,000 to 150,000 clones; 90% were seen once. The starting material was peripheral blood, obtained on day 0 of AZD1222 vaccination. Source of these receptors: an adult in good health.

The chain carries TRBV6-5 and TRBJ1-1; D not resolved. This CDR3 comprises 12 residues. The germline gives CDR1 MNHEY, CDR2 SVGAGI. Deletions cut 4 bases from V and 6 bases from J, with 9 bases between. The CDR3 nucleotides read TGTGCCAGCAGTTTCGGTAGGTCTGAAGCTTTCTTT. Translation gives CASSFGRSEAFF.

V gene TRBV5-4 combines with J gene TRBJ1-2; 12 positions match TRBD1. V lost 9 bases and J lost 8; bases outside the gene matches: 8. This CDR3 has 13 residues. Looked up from germline, CDR1 is SGHNT and CDR2 is YYREEE (reference sequence). The CDR3 sequence: CATGDRGRGGYTF. The CDR3 DNA is TGTGCCACCGGGGACAGGGGGCGGGGAGGCTACACCTTC.

This chain links TRBV13 with TRBJ2-1; 12 bases are shared with TRBD1. After removal of 3 bases from V and 8 bases from J, the junction contained 5 bases not matched to a gene. The germline gives CDR1 PRHDT, CDR2 FYEKMQ (reference sequence). The CDR3 loop spans 15 amino acids. DNA for the CDR3: TGTGCCAGCAGCTTGATGGGACAGGGGGCCCATGAGCAGTTCTTC. Translation gives CASSLMGQGAHEQFF.

The chain recombines TRBV5-5 with TRBJ1-1; D uncertain. Germline V gives CDR1 SGHKS, CDR2 YYEKEE (reference sequence). V lost 1 base, J lost 0 bases, and 10 bases lay in between. CDR3 length: 15 residues. CDR3 residues: CASSLYGNMNTEAFF. CDR3 nucleotides: TGTGCCAGCAGCTTGTACGGGAACATGAACACTGAAGCTTTCTTT.

This chain joins TRBV5-1 and TRBJ2-3; D not certain. The V and J ends lost 2 bases and 2 bases respectively, with 9 bases between them. Germline values: CDR1 SGHRS, CDR2 YFSETQ. The CDR3 spans 14 residues. The CDR3 bases are TGCGCCAGCAGCTTTGAGGTGGACACAGATACGCAGTATTTT. It specifies CASSFEVDTDTQYF.

The chain employs TRBV7-2 and TRBJ2-7; 7 nucleotides match TRBD2. Germline CDR1 SGHTA, CDR2 FQGNSA. With 5 bases clipped from V and 6 bases from J, the junction kept 16 bases outside the gene matches. CDR3 length: 16 residues. In nucleotides, the CDR3 is TGTGCCAGCAGCCAAGTCAGAGTAGCGGCGGGAGCCGAGCAGTACTTC. It yields the protein CASSQVRVAAGAEQYF.

The chain combines TRBV7-2 with TRBJ1-6, with 7 bases identical to TRBD1. The CDR3 consists of 14 residues. The germline CDR1 and CDR2 sequences are SGHTA and FQGNSA. V shed 5 bases and J 9 bases; nucleotides not matched to a gene: 7. The DNA for the CDR3 is TGTGCCAGCAGCCAAGGGGGCGAGGGTTCACCCCTCCACTTT. It is translated as CASSQGGEGSPLHF.

This clone came up once. The chain is built from TRBV6-4 and TRBJ2-1, with D uncertain. Germline CDR1 and CDR2: MRHNA and SNTAGT. Deletions cut 2 bases from V and 6 bases from J, with 8 bases between. The CDR3 consists of 13 residues. This chain's CDR3 is CASSDRDTNEQFF. For the CDR3, the DNA is TGTGCCAGCAGTGACAGGGATACCAATGAGCAGTTCTTC.

V is TRBV27 and J is TRBJ1-6, with D possibly being TRBD1 (5 bases). This CDR3 spans 21 amino acids. The V end lost 5 bases, the J end lost 0 bases, and 26 bases lay between the germline ends. CDR1 and CDR2 from the germline V gene are MNHEY and SMNVEV (reference sequence). CDR3 region: CASSPITGGGTYSSYNSPLHF. CDR3 nucleotide sequence: TGTGCCAGCAGTCCCATAACCGGGGGGGGGACCTATAGCTCCTATAATTCACCCCTCCACTTT.